The rows below give T cell receptor beta chains drawn from one sample of a study of identical twins. Using its own MiXCR run on the 5' RACE reads, TCRdb lists one record per CDR3 protein. The sample consists of approximately 600,000 distinct CDR3 sequences, 7.5% to 10% of them appearing once. These data also featured in a second study, about yellow fever vaccine responses in identical twins.

Sequences were obtained from PBMCs. Every receptor here comes from a woman younger than 30 in good health. Each CDR3 is given without its conserved first and last residue.

j_call | v_call | cdr3_aa
TRBJ2-3 | TRBV12-3/TRBV12-4 | ASSSGRATQY
TRBJ2-1 | TRBV4-3 | ASSQDPLLAYEQF
TRBJ1-1 | TRBV14 | ASSPVGSEAF
TRBJ1-3 | TRBV20-1 | SARDSGSAGNTIY
TRBJ2-7 | TRBV5-1 | ASSLEPVGEQY
TRBJ2-7 | TRBV7-3 | ASSPFGGAEREQY
TRBJ2-2 | TRBV3-1 | ASSQESVVPGELF
TRBJ2-1 | TRBV7-8 | ASSSTSGKNNEQF
TRBJ2-7 | TRBV20-1 | SARVYWDDKNEQY
TRBJ2-2 | TRBV27 | ASSLLLNTGELF
TRBJ2-4 | TRBV7-3 | ASSWYGGSNIQY
TRBJ1-5 | TRBV6-1 | ASVSMNQPQH
TRBJ2-3 | TRBV2 | ASSELASDTQY
TRBJ2-1 | TRBV4-3 | ASGYIIRSYNEQF
TRBJ2-5 | TRBV6-2/TRBV6-3 | ASSWQRETQY
TRBJ2-1 | TRBV10-2 | ASSELGLSSGVYNEQF
TRBJ2-2 | TRBV28 | ANSAGGNTGELF
TRBJ2-2 | TRBV20-1 | SVLRDRNTGELF
TRBJ1-1 | TRBV20-1 | SARTKNTEAF
TRBJ1-4 | TRBV5-1 | ASSLAGQGANEKLF
TRBJ1-1 | TRBV7-2 | ASSHVGGPTEAF
TRBJ1-2 | TRBV5-5 | ASKGNSGPAYGYT